One and the same sample provided the 30 T cell receptor beta chains below, sequenced in a study of type 1 and type 2 diabetes patients. Genomic DNA was the PCR template. Multiplex PCR with 30 forward and 13 reverse primers amplified the TCR beta CDR3. TCRdb reprocessed the multiplex PCR reads with MiXCR, giving one entry per CDR3 protein. The repertoire holds 250,000 to 300,000 distinct CDR3 sequences, more than 45% seen once, with roughly an eighth in the top ten. The sequenced material came from peripheral blood mononuclear cells (PBMCs). The receptors originated from a man younger than 35 with type 2 diabetes.

The V and J genes are TRBV28 and TRBJ2-7, with D uncertain. CDR1 and CDR2 from the germline V gene are MDHEN and SYDVKM. This CDR3 has 13 residues. Trimming stripped 3 bases from V and 4 bases from J, with 10 bases between. In DNA form, the CDR3 reads TGTGCCAGCAGTTTGGAATTTGGGTACGAGCAGTACTTC. This codes for CASSLEFGYEQYF. Variable domain in full (rest from reference TRBV28 and TRBJ2-7): DVKVTQSSRYLVKRTGEKVFLECVQDMDHENMFWYRQDPGLGLRLIYFSYDVKMKEKGDIPEGYSVSREKKERFSLILESASTNQTSMYLCASSLEFGYEQYFGPGTRLTVT.

This clonotype has only a few counts. V usage is TRBV20-1 and J usage is TRBJ2-7; 7 nucleotides match TRBD2. CDR1 is DFQATT, CDR2 SNEGSKA, per germline (reference sequence). This CDR3 contains 14 residues. V trimming: 5 bases; J trimming: 2 bases; junction bases outside the gene matches: 9. The CDR3 protein is CSAQGGQVPYEQYF. DNA for the CDR3: TGCAGTGCTCAGGGAGGGCAGGTCCCCTACGAGCAGTACTTC.

The chain has TRBV15 and TRBJ1-1; 7 bases agree with TRBD1. The V and J ends lost 6 bases and 6 bases, in that order; junction bases with no gene match: 13. This CDR3 is built from 15 residues. CDR1 and CDR2 from the germline V gene are LNHNV and YYDKDF (reference sequence). For the CDR3, the DNA is TGTGCCACCAGTTCGGGACAGCAAACCAATTCTGAAGCTTTCTTT. Residues: CATSSGQQTNSEAFF.

This clonotype occurred many times. The J gene is TRBJ1-2, the V gene TRBV7-2; D may be TRBD1 (6 bases). Trimming took 6 bases from V and 4 from J, leaving 18 bases between them. From germline, CDR1 is SGHTA and CDR2 FQGNSA. The CDR3 loop spans 15 amino acids. The CDR3 reads CASSLSSGEVYGYTF. In nucleotides, the CDR3 is TGTGCCAGCAGTTTAAGTTCAGGGGAAGTCTATGGCTACACCTTC.

The chain links TRBV20-1 to TRBJ2-1, with D tentatively TRBD2 (5 bases). V lost 3 bases and J lost 10, with 16 bases in between. CDR1 DFQATT and CDR2 SNEGSKA come from the germline V gene (reference sequence). The CDR3 has 13 residues. DNA for the CDR3: TGCAGTGCTAGGGAGGACTGGGCGTCAGAGCAGTTCTTC. This translates into CSAREDWASEQFF.

This rearrangement joins TRBV15 to TRBJ2-7; 7 bases map to TRBD1. Germline V lookup: CDR1 LNHNV, CDR2 YYDKDF (reference sequence). Losses at the gene ends were 4 bases for V and 3 bases for J; bases not matched to a gene: 12. There are 16 residues in the CDR3. CDR3 protein: CATSMLTGRQNYEQYF. The CDR3 DNA reads as TGTGCCACCAGCATGCTGACAGGGCGACAAAACTACGAGCAGTACTTC. The variable domain in full, with the rest retrieved from reference TRBV15 and TRBJ2-7, is DAMVIQNPRYQVTQFGKPVTLSCSQTLNHNVMYWYQQKSSQAPKLLFHYYDKDFNNEADTPDNFQSRRPNTSFCFLDIRSPGLGDTAMYLCATSMLTGRQNYEQYFGPGTRLTVT.

The sample holds many counts of this clonotype. The rearrangement uses TRBV15 and TRBJ2-7; 8 positions agree with TRBD1. The CDR3 consists of 14 residues. The germline gives CDR1 LNHNV, CDR2 YYDKDF (reference sequence). Unmatched junction bases numbered 8, after V lost 4 bases and J lost 6 bases. The CDR3 reads CATSTRDRLVEQYF. The CDR3 DNA reads TGTGCCACCAGCACACGGGACAGGCTCGTCGAGCAGTACTTC.

This clonotype appeared a few times. Here the CDR3 DNA reads TGTGCCAGTAAGGCCCGGAGCGCCATGTACCACAATGAGCAGTTCTTC. Its protein product is CASKARSAMYHNEQFF. The chain recombines TRBV19 with TRBJ2-1; D not certain. Germline CDR1 is LNHDA and CDR2 is SQIVND (reference sequence). The CDR3 runs to 16 residues. With 7 bases removed from V and 5 bases from J, the gap between germline ends came to 21 bases.

This clonotype came up a few times. The J gene is TRBJ1-2, the V gene TRBV19; D ambiguous. Trimming shortened V by 7 bases and J by 8 bases, and 23 bases separated the two germline ends. Germline V gives CDR1 LNHDA, CDR2 SQIVND (reference sequence). The CDR3 is 15 amino acids. For the CDR3, the DNA is TGTGCCAGTAAACTCGGCCAAACTACCGAGGGAGGCTACACCTTC. The encoded protein is CASKLGQTTEGGYTF.

The chain couples TRBV29-1 to TRBJ2-1; no definite D call. V shed 3 bases and J shed 0 bases, with 24 bases lying between them. This CDR3 has 19 amino acids. From germline, CDR1 is SQVTM and CDR2 ANQGSEA. CDR3 sequence: CSVDLSGPHLSSSYNEQFF. Written as DNA, the CDR3 is TGCAGCGTTGATCTATCTGGCCCTCACTTATCAAGCTCCTACAATGAGCAGTTCTTC.

This clonotype was detected only a few times. The CDR3 is CASSLKPKTGLAKNIQYF. CDR3 DNA: TGTGCCAGCAGCCTTAAACCAAAGACAGGATTAGCCAAAAACATTCAGTACTTC. V is TRBV2 and J is TRBJ2-4, with a weak D call TRBD1 (6 bases). The CDR3 totals 18 residues. CDR1 and CDR2 from the germline V gene are SNHLY and FYNNEI. Trimming left V 6 bases short and J 0 bases short, with 21 bases between.

This chain uses TRBV27 with TRBJ1-2, with D perhaps matching TRBD1 (6 bases). The V and J ends lost 7 bases and 4 bases respectively, with 13 bases between them. In germline, CDR1 is MNHEY, CDR2 SMNVEV (reference sequence). This CDR3 spans 13 amino acids. CDR3 region: CASKQGRSYGYTF. In DNA form, the CDR3 reads TGTGCCAGCAAACAGGGTCGGTCCTATGGCTACACCTTC.

This clonotype was seen only a few times. The rearrangement uses TRBV29-1 and TRBJ1-1, with D maybe TRBD1 (6 bases). Trimming took 4 bases from V and 10 from J, leaving 13 bases between them. Germline CDR1 and CDR2: SQVTM and ANQGSEA. The CDR3 runs 11 residues. This CDR3 reads CSVGHREGAFF. The DNA for the CDR3 is TGCAGCGTTGGTCACAGGGAAGGAGCTTTCTTT.

Details on this clonotype: A single base separates this from a much larger clone, so it may be a read error. The conserved final phenylalanine or tryptophan is absent from the CDR3, which likely points to a read error. The rearrangement uses TRBV10-3 and TRBJ1-2; unclear D gene. In germline, CDR1 is ENHRY, CDR2 SYGVKD. The V gene lost 6 bases and the J gene lost 5 bases, with 10 bases spanning the gap. The CDR3 has 12 amino acids. CDR3 coding DNA: TGTGCCATCAGAGCTGGGGAATATGGCTACACCCTC. Translated, it gives CAIRAGEYGYTL.

The chain uses TRBV6-5 and TRBJ2-7; D unresolved. This CDR3 has 14 amino acids. V was trimmed by 5 bases and J by 2 bases, leaving 13 bases between them. Germline CDR1 and CDR2: MNHEY and SVGAGI. CDR3 DNA: TGTGCCAGCAGTGTGGGCCGGGTCCCCTACGAGCAGTACTTC. Translation: CASSVGRVPYEQYF.

The chain uses TRBV7-9 and TRBJ1-2; D not certain. The CDR3 runs 14 residues. Germline assignment: CDR1 SEHNR and CDR2 FQNEAQ (reference sequence). V was pared by 2 bases and J by 1 base, with 8 bases between. In DNA form, the CDR3 reads TGTGCCAGCAGCTTAACGACTGTTAACTATGGCTACACCTTC. Its protein product is CASSLTTVNYGYTF. The entire variable domain, with the rest obtained from reference TRBV7-9 and TRBJ1-2, is as follows: DTGVSQNPRHKITKRGQNVTFRCDPISEHNRLYWYRQTLGQGPEFLTYFQNEAQLEKSRLLSDRFSAERPKGSFSTLEIQRTEQGDSAMYLCASSLTTVNYGYTFGSGTRLTVV.

The chain couples TRBV20-1 to TRBJ1-6; D ambiguous. This CDR3 is 13 amino acids long. Between the trimmed V and J ends, which lost 1 base and 7 bases, there was a span of 8 bases. The germline V gene has CDR1 DFQATT and CDR2 SNEGSKA (reference sequence). The chain's CDR3 is CSARVSSNSPLHF. In nucleotides, the CDR3 is TGCAGTGCTAGAGTTTCTAGCAATTCACCCCTCCACTTT.

The chain uses TRBV19 and TRBJ2-5; TRBD1 or TRBD2 may be the D gene (5 bases each). CDR3 length: 15 residues. The germline gives CDR1 LNHDA, CDR2 SQIVND (reference sequence). V was cut by 3 bases and J by 2 bases, with 13 bases left in between. The CDR3 spells CASSMARDGQETQYF. CDR3 bases: TGTGCCAGTAGTATGGCTCGGGACGGGCAAGAGACCCAGTACTTC.

This clonotype was detected a few times. The chain carries TRBV27 and TRBJ2-2; 8 bases map to TRBD2. Germline loops: CDR1 MNHEY, CDR2 SMNVEV (reference sequence). Trimming at V came to 3 bases and at J to 4 bases, leaving 4 bases not matched to a gene. This CDR3 has 15 residues. CDR3 protein: CASSLGTRGTGELFF. CDR3 DNA sequence: TGTGCCAGCAGTTTGGGGACTAGAGGCACCGGGGAGCTGTTTTTT.

The genes are TRBV9 and TRBJ1-1; D is uncertain. The germline gives CDR1 SGDLS, CDR2 YYNGEE. This CDR3 comprises 14 residues. Trimming took off 0 bases at V and 3 bases at J, with 9 bases between the two ends. The CDR3 spells CASSVGGEDTEAFF. As DNA, the CDR3 is TGTGCCAGCAGCGTAGGTGGGGAGGACACTGAAGCTTTCTTT.

The rearrangement joins TRBV12-3 or TRBV12-4 to TRBJ2-5; 7 positions agree with TRBD2. The junction had 12 bases not matched to a gene; V was cut back by 7 bases and J by 10 bases. The CDR3 length is 13 residues. This CDR3 is CASTNVIGEGQYF. The CDR3 DNA follows: TGTGCCAGCACCAACGTCATCGGGGAGGGCCAGTACTTC.

J is TRBJ1-4 and V is TRBV30; a weak D match, TRBD1 (6 bases). Between the trimmed V and J ends, which lost 8 bases and 7 bases, there was a span of 17 bases. This CDR3 has 13 residues. From germline, CDR1 is GTSNPN and CDR2 SVGIG (reference sequence). The CDR3 DNA reads as TGTGCCAGCCTAAGGGGGATTGGTGAAAAACTGTTTTTT. Translated, it gives CASLRGIGEKLFF. Drawing the rest from reference TRBV30 and TRBJ1-4, the complete variable domain is SQTIHQWPATLVQPVGSPLSLECTVEGTSNPNLYWYRQAAGRGLQLLFYSVGIGQISSEVPQNLSASRPQDRQFILSSKKLLLSDSGFYLCASLRGIGEKLFFGSGTQLSVL.

V gene TRBV30 combines with J gene TRBJ1-2, with 7 nucleotides matching TRBD1. The germline V gene encodes CDR1 GTSNPN and CDR2 SVGIG (reference sequence). The CDR3 consists of 14 residues. Unmatched junction bases numbered 10, after V lost 3 bases and J lost 6 bases. In DNA, the CDR3 is TGTGCCTGGAGCCCGGGACAGCCGAGAGATGGCTACACCTTC. This codes for CAWSPGQPRDGYTF.

This clonotype was seen many times. The chain carries TRBV7-2 and TRBJ2-7; D unclear. The length of the CDR3 is 13 residues. Trimming stripped 3 bases from V and 2 bases from J, with 8 bases between. CDR1 and CDR2 from the germline V gene are SGHTA and FQGNSA. This CDR3 is CASSFYSTYEQYF. DNA of the CDR3: TGTGCCAGCAGCTTTTACAGTACCTACGAGCAGTACTTC.

The chain employs TRBV7-9 and TRBJ2-1, with D tentatively TRBD2 (6 bases). This CDR3 is 16 amino acids long. V gave up 5 bases and J gave up 0 bases, with 14 bases separating them. Per germline, CDR1 SEHNR and CDR2 FQNEAQ (reference sequence). This CDR3 reads CASSAGLQSSYNEQFF. The CDR3 DNA is TGTGCCAGCAGCGCGGGACTCCAGAGCTCCTACAATGAGCAGTTCTTC.

In its sample, this clonotype was seen a few times. The J gene is TRBJ1-2, the V gene TRBV19; D is uncertain. CDR1 and CDR2 (germline): LNHDA, SQIVND (reference sequence). V lost 7 bases and J lost 1, with 7 bases in between. This CDR3 spans 12 amino acids. CDR3 nucleotide sequence: TGTGCCAGTATGGCAATTAACTATGGCTACACCTTC. Amino acids: CASMAINYGYTF.

The CDR3: CASSLSARQGEPISYNEQFF. The CDR3 nucleotides are TGTGCCAGCAGTTTATCGGCGCGACAGGGTGAACCTATCTCCTACAATGAGCAGTTCTTC. This chain joins TRBV12-3 or TRBV12-4 and TRBJ2-1; 7 positions match TRBD1. This CDR3 has 20 amino acids. J lost 0 bases, V lost 2 bases, and 16 bases had no gene match.

The J gene is TRBJ1-5, the V gene TRBV7-2, with D uncertain. The CDR3 runs to 12 residues. Germline loops: CDR1 SGHTA, CDR2 FQGNSA. The V end lost 7 bases, the J end lost 7 bases, and 11 bases lay between the germline ends. The chain's CDR3 is CASKAGKQPQHF. CDR3 nucleotide sequence: TGTGCCAGCAAGGCGGGGAAACAGCCCCAGCATTTT.

The chain employs TRBV9 and TRBJ1-1; no firm D call. The CDR3 is made up of 13 amino acids. CDR1 is SGDLS, CDR2 YYNGEE, per germline. V shed 3 bases and J shed 1 base, with 7 bases lying between them. The CDR3 DNA reads as TGTGCCAGCAGCGCAGGAAAGAACACTGAAGCTTTCTTT. This translates into CASSAGKNTEAFF.

The table lists this clonotype with a few counts. The chain joins TRBV19 to TRBJ2-7; 7 bases match TRBD1. CDR1 and CDR2 (germline): LNHDA, SQIVND (reference sequence). V trimming: 2 bases; J trimming: 2 bases; junction bases outside the gene matches: 3. The CDR3 spans 14 residues. CDR3: CASSIRQGPYEQYF. The CDR3 DNA reads as TGTGCCAGTAGTATACGACAGGGCCCCTACGAGCAGTACTTC.